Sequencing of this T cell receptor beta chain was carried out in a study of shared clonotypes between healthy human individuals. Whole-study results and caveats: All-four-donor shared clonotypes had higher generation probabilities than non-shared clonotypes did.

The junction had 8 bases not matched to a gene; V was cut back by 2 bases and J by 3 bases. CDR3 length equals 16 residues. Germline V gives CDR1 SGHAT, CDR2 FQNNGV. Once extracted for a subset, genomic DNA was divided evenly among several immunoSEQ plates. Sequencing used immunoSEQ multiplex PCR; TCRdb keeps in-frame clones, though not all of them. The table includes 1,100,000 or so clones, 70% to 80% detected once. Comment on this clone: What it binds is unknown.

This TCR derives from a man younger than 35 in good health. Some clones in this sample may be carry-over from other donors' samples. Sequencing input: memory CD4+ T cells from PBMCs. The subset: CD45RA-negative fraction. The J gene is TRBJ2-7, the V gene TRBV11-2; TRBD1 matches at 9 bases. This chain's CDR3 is CASSLYPTGGLYEQYF. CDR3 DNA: TGTGCCAGCAGCTTATACCCGACAGGGGGGCTCTACGAGCAGTACTTC.